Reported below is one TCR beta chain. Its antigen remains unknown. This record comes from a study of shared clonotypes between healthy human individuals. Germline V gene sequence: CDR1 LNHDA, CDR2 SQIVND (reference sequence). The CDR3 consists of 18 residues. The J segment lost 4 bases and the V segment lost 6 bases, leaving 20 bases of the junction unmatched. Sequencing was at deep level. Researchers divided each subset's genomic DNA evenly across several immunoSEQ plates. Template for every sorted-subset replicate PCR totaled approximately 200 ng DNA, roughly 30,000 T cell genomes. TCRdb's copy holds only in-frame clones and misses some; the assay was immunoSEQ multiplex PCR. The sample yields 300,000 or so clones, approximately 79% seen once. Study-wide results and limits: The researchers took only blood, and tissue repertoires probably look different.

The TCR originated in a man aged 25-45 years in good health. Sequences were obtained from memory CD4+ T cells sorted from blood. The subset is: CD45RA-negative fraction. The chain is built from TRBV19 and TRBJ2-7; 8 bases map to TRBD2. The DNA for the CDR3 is TGTGCCAGTAGCGTCCTATCTTCCCATACTAGCGGAGTTTACGAGCAGTACTTC. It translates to CASSVLSSHTSGVYEQYF.